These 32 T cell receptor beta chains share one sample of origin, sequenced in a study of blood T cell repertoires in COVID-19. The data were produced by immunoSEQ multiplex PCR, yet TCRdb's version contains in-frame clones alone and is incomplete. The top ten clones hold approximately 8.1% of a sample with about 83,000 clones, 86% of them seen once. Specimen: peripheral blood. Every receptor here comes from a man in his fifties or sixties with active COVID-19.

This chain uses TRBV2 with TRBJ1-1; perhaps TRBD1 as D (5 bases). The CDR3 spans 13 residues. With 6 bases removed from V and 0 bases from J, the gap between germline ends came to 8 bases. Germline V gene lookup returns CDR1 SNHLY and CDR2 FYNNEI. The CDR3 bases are TGTGCCAGCAGGAGACAGATGAACACTGAAGCTTTCTTT. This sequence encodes CASRRQMNTEAFF. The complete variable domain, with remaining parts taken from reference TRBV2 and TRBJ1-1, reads EPEVTQTPSHQVTQMGQEVILRCVPISNHLYFYWYRQILGQKVEFLVSFYNNEISEKSEIFDDQFSVERPDGSNFTLKIRSTKLEDSAMYFCASRRQMNTEAFFGQGTRLTVV.

The CDR3 DNA is TGTGCCAGCAGGGGGCGAACAGGGGTCGACTATGGCTACACCTTC. It translates to CASRGRTGVDYGYTF. J is TRBJ1-2 and V is TRBV4-2; 7 nucleotides line up with TRBD1. CDR1 is LGHNA and CDR2 is YNFKEQ in the germline V gene. The CDR3 consists of 15 residues. V lost 6 bases, J lost 3 bases, and 10 bases stayed unmatched.

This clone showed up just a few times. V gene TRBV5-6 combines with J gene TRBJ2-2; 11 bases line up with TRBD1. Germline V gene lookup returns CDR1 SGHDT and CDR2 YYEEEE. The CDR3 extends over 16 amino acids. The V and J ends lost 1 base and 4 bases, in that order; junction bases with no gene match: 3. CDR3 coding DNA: TGTGCCAGCAGCTTGCTTGGACAGGGGGCCACCGGGGAGCTGTTTTTT. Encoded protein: CASSLLGQGATGELFF. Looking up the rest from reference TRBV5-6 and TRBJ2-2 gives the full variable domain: DAGVTQSPTHLIKTRGQQVTLRCSPKSGHDTVSWYQQALGQGPQFIFQYYEEEERQRGNFPDRFSGHQFPNYSSELNVNALLLGDSALYLCASSLLGQGATGELFFGEGSRLTVL.

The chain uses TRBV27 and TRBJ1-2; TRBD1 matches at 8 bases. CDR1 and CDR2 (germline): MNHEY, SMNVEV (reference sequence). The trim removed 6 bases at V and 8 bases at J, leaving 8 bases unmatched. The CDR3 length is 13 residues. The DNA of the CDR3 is TGTGCCAGCAGCACGACAGGGGAAAGGGGCTACACCTTC. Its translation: CASSTTGERGYTF.

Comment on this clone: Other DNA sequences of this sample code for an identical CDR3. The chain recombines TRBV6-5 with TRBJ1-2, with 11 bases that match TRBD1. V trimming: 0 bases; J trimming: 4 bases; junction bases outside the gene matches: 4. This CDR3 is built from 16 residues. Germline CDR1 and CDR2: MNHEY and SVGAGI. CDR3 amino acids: CASSYSRTGGSYGYTF. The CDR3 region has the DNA TGTGCCAGCAGTTACTCGAGGACAGGGGGCTCCTATGGCTACACCTTC.

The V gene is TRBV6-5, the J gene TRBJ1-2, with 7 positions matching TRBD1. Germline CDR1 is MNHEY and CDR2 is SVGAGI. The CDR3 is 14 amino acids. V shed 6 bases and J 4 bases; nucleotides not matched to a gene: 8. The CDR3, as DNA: TGTGCCAGCAGCTACCAGGGGGGCGGCTATGGCTACACCTTC. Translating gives CASSYQGGGYGYTF.

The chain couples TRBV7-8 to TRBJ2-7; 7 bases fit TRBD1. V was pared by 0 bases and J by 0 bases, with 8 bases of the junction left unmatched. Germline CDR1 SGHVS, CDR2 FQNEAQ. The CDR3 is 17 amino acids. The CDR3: CASSLASGGFSSYEQYF. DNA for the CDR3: TGTGCCAGCAGCTTAGCTTCAGGGGGTTTCAGCTCCTACGAGCAGTACTTC.

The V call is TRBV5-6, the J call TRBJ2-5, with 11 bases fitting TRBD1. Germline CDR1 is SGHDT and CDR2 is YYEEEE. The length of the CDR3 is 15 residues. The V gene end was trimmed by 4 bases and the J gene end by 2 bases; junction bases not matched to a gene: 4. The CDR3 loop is CASSPDRGLQETQYF. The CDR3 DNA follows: TGTGCCAGCAGCCCGGACAGGGGGCTACAAGAGACCCAGTACTTC.

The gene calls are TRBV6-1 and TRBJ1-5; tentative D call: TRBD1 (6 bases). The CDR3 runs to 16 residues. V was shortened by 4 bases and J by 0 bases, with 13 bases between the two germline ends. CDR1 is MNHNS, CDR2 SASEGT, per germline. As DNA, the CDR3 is TGTGCCAGCAGTGGGTTACAGGGATATAGCAATCAGCCCCAGCATTTT. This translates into CASSGLQGYSNQPQHF.

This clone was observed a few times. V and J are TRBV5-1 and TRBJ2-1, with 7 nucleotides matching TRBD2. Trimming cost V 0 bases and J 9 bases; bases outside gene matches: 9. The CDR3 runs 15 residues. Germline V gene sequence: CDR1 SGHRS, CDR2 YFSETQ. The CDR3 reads CASSLGPSGLSEQFF. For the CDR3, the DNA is TGCGCCAGCAGCTTGGGGCCTAGCGGTCTTAGTGAGCAGTTCTTC. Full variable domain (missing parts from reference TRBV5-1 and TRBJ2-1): KAGVTQTPRYLIKTRGQQVTLSCSPISGHRSVSWYQQTPGQGLQFLFEYFSETQRNKGNFPGRFSGRQFSNSRSEMNVSTLELGDSALYLCASSLGPSGLSEQFFGPGTRLTVL.

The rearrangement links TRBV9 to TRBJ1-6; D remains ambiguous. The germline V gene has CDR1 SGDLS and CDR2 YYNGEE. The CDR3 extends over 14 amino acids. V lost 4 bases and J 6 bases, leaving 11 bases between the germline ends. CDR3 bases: TGTGCCAGCAGCCCAGGCTGGCCTAATTCACCCCTCCACTTT. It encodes CASSPGWPNSPLHF. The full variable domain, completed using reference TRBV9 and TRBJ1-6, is DSGVTQTPKHLITATGQRVTLRCSPRSGDLSVYWYQQSLDQGLQFLIQYYNGEERAKGNILERFSAQQFPDLHSELNLSSLELGDSALYFCASSPGWPNSPLHFGNGTRLTVT.

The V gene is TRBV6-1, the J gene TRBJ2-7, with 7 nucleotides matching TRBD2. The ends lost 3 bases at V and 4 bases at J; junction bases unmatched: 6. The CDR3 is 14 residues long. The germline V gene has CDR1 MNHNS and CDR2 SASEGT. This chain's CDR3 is CASSDGGKIYEQYF. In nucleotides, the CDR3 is TGTGCCAGCAGTGACGGGGGGAAAATATACGAGCAGTACTTC.

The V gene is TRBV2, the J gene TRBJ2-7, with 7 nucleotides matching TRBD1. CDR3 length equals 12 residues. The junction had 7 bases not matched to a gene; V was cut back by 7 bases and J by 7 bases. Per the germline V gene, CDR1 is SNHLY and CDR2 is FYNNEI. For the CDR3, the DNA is TGTGCCAGCAACCGCCGCAGGGGGGAGCAGTACTTC. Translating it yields CASNRRRGEQYF.

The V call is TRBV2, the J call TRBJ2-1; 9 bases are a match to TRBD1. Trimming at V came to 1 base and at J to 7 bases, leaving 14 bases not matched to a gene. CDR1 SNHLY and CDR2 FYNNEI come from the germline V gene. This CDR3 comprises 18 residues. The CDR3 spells CASSEVRTGANQGNEQFF. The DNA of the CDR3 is TGTGCCAGCAGTGAAGTCCGGACAGGGGCCAACCAAGGGAATGAGCAGTTCTTC. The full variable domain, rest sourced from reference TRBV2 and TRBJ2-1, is EPEVTQTPSHQVTQMGQEVILRCVPISNHLYFYWYRQILGQKVEFLVSFYNNEISEKSEIFDDQFSVERPDGSNFTLKIRSTKLEDSAMYFCASSEVRTGANQGNEQFFGPGTRLTVL.

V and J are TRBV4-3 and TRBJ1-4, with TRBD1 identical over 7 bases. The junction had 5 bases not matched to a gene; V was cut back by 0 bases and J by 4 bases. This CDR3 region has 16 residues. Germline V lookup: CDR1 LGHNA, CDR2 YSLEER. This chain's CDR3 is CASSQDPRGFNEKLFF. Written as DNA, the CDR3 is TGCGCCAGCAGCCAAGATCCCAGGGGGTTTAATGAAAAACTGTTTTTT.

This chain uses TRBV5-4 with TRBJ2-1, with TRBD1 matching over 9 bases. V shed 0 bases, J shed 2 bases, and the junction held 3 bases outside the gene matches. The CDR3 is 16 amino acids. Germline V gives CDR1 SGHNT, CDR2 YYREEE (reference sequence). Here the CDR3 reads CASSLAGDRAYNEQFF. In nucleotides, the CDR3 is TGTGCCAGCAGCTTGGCGGGGGACAGGGCCTACAATGAGCAGTTCTTC.

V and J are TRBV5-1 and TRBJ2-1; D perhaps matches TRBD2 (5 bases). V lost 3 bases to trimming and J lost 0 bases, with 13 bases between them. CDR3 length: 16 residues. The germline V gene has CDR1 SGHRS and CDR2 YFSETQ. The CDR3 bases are TGCGCCAGCAGCTATGGCGGGCGTAGCTCCTACAATGAGCAGTTCTTC. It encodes CASSYGGRSSYNEQFF.

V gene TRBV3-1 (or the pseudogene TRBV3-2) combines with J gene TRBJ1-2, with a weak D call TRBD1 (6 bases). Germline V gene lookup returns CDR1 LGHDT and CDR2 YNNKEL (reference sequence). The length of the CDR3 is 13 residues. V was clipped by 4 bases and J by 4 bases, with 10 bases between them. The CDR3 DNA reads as TGTGCCAGCAGCCCCAGGGGCTTCTATGGCTACACCTTC. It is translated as CASSPRGFYGYTF.

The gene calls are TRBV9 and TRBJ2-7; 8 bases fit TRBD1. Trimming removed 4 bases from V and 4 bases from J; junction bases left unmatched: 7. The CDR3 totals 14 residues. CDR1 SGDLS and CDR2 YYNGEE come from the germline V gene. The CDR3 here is CASSSGTGHYEQYF. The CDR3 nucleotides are TGTGCCAGCAGCTCTGGGACAGGACATTACGAGCAGTACTTC.

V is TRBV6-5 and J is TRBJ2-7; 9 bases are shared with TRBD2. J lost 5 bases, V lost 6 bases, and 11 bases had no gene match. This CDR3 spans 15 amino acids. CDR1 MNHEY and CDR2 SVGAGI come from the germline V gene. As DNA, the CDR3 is TGTGCCAGCAGGAATAGCGGGAGTGTTAACCACGAGCAGTACTTC. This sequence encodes CASRNSGSVNHEQYF.

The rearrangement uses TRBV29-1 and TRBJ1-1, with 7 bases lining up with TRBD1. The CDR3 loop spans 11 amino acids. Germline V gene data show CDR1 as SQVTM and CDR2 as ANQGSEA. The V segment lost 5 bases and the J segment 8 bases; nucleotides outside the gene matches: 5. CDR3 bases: TGCAGCGTTCACAGGGGTGGCGAAGCTTTCTTT. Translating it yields CSVHRGGEAFF. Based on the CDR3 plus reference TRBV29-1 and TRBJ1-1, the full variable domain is SAVISQKPSRDICQRGTSLTIQCQVDSQVTMMFWYRQQPGQSLTLIATANQGSEATYESGFVIDKFPISRPNLTFSTLTVSNMSPEDSSIYLCSVHRGGEAFFGQGTRLTVV.

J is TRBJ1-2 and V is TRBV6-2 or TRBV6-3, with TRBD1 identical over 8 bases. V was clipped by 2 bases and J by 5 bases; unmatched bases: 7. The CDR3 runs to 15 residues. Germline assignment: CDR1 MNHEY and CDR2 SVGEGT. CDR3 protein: CASSYQGAAWYGYTF. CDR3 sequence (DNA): TGTGCCAGCAGTTACCAGGGGGCGGCTTGGTATGGCTACACCTTC.

The CDR3 protein is CASSVGTGTEAFF. The CDR3 nucleotides are TGTGCCAGCAGTGTTGGGACAGGGACTGAAGCTTTCTTT. The chain combines TRBV27 with TRBJ1-1, with TRBD1 identical over 9 bases. J gave up 5 bases and V 5 bases, and 3 bases lay outside the gene matches. Per the germline V gene, CDR1 is MNHEY and CDR2 is SMNVEV (reference sequence). The CDR3 runs to 13 residues.

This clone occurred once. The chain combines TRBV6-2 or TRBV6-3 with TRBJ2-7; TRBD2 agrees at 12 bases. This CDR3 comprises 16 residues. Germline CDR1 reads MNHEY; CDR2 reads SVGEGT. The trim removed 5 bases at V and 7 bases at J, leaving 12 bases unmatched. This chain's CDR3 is CASSLPWTSGTREQYF. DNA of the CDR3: TGTGCCAGCAGTCTACCATGGACTAGCGGGACGCGAGAGCAGTACTTC.

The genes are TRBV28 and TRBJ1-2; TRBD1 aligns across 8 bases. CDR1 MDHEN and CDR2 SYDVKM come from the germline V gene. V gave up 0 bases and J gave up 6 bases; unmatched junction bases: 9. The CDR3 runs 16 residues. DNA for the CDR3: TGTGCCAGCAGTTTATGGGACAGGGTATATGCTAATGGCTACACCTTC. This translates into CASSLWDRVYANGYTF.

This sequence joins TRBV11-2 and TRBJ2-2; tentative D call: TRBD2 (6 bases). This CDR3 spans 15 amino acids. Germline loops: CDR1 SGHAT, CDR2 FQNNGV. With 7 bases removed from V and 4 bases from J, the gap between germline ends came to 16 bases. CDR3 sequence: CASISDPRGTGELFF. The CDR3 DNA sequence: TGTGCCAGCATCTCCGATCCGCGGGGCACCGGGGAGCTGTTTTTT.

CDR3 sequence reads: CASAGQGSSPLHF. The CDR3 coding sequence is TGTGCCAGTGCGGGACAGGGGTCCTCACCCCTCCACTTT. J is TRBJ1-6 and V is TRBV2; 10 bases map to TRBD1. The CDR3 totals 13 residues. Germline V lookup: CDR1 SNHLY, CDR2 FYNNEI. The junction had 6 bases not matched to a gene; V was cut back by 9 bases and J by 10 bases.

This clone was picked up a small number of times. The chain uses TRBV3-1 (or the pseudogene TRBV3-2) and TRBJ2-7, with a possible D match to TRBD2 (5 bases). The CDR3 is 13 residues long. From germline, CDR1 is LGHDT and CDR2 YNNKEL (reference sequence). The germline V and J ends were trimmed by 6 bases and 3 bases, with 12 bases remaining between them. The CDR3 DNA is TGTGCCAGCAGTCTGACTAACGTCTACGAGCAGTACTTC. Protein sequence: CASSLTNVYEQYF.

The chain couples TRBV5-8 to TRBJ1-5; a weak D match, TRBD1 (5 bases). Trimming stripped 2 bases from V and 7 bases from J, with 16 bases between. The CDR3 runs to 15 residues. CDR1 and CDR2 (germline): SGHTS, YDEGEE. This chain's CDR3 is CASSLIVRVQQPQHF. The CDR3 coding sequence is TGTGCCAGCAGCTTAATCGTCAGGGTGCAACAGCCCCAGCATTTT.

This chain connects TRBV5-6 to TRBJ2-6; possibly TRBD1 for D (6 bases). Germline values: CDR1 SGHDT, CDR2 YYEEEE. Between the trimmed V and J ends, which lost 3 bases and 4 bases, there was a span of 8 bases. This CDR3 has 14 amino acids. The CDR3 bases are TGTGCCAGCAGCTGGGGGCAAGGGGCCAACGTCCTGACTTTC. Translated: CASSWGQGANVLTF.

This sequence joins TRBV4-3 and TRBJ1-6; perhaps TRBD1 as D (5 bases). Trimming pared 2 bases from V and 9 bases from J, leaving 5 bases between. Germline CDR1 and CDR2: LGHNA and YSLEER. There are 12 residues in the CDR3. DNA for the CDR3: TGCGCCAGCAGCCAACAGGGTTCACCCCTCCACTTT. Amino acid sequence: CASSQQGSPLHF.

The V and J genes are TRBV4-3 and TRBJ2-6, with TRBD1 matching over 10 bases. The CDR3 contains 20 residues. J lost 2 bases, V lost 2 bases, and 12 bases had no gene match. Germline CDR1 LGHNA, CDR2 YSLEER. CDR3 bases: TGCGCCAGCAGCCAACACCTGGGGGGACAGGGGTCCCCTGGGGCCAACGTCCTGACTTTC. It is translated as CASSQHLGGQGSPGANVLTF.